This T cell receptor beta chain was captured in a study of blood T cell repertoires in COVID-19. Original processing notes: Amplifying reference gene primers gave estimates of nucleated cell counts. Sequencing was performed with immunoSEQ multiplex PCR; in TCRdb, only in-frame clones are kept and a portion is missing. The V and J calls and clone size are taken from that table; D and trimming were inferred from the DNA. This sample has a few hundred thousand clones, with around 87% found just once. Germline V gene data show CDR1 as LNHDA and CDR2 as SQIVND (reference sequence). CDR3 length: 15 amino acids. Losses at the gene ends were 2 bases for V and 3 bases for J; bases not matched to a gene: 2.

The origin of this receptor is a man aged 35 to 55 in a cohort exposed to, infected with or recovered from COVID-19 (not recorded which). The chain combines TRBV19 with TRBJ2-1; the match to TRBD1 covers 9 bases. The material sequenced was PBMCs or T cells enriched from blood (not recorded which). CDR3 protein: CASSIMGQGYNEQFF. CDR3 DNA: TGTGCCAGTAGTATAATGGGACAGGGCTACAATGAGCAGTTCTTC.